The entry below describes one T cell receptor beta chain. Its antigen is as yet unknown. The record originates from a study of T cell repertoires in cytomegalovirus infection. Study-level background: Selection of CMV epitopes for the study included recently identified HLA-C-restricted and well-studied HLA-B-restricted ones. Evidence of both CMV infection and a matching HLA type came from public TCR beta signatures.

Looked up from germline, CDR1 is MNHNS and CDR2 is SASEGT. This CDR3 region has 14 residues. V lost 7 bases, J lost 5 bases, and 9 bases stayed unmatched. Study-level findings and limits: Individuals carrying CMV plus the relevant HLA were identified by cumulative frequency of public TCR beta families.

In TCRdb, the reads were re-called with MiXCR into one record per CDR3 protein. Of about 900,000 distinct CDR3 sequences in the sample, less than 35% are singletons; the top ten hold around an eighth. The material sequenced was cultured CD8+ T cells from PBMCs, taken from culture after CMV antigen stimulation. This clonotype was obtained from a human donor in good health (CMV status not recorded). Some clones in this sample may be carry-over from other donors' samples. This sequence joins TRBV6-1 and TRBJ2-7, with 9 nucleotides matching TRBD1. DNA for the CDR3: TGTGCCAGCACCACCGGGACAGGGCCGGACGAGCAGTACTTC. It yields the protein CASTTGTGPDEQYF.